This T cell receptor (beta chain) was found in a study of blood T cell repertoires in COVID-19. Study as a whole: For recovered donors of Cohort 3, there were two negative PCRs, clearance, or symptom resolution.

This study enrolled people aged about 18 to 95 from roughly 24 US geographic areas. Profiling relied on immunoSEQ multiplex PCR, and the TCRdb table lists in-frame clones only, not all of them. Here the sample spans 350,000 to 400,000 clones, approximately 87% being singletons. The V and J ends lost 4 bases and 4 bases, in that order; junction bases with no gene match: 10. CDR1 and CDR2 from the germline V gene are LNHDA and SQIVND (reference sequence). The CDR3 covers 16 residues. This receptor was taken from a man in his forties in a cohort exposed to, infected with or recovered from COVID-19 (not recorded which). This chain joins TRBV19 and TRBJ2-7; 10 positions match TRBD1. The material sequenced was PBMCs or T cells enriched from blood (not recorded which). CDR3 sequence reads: CASSRAGQGSLYEQYF. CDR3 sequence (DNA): TGTGCCAGTAGTAGAGCGGGACAGGGGAGTTTATACGAGCAGTACTTC.